This T cell receptor (beta chain) was sequenced during a study of T cells in Graves' hyperthyroidism and ophthalmopathy. Study-wide results and limits: Ophthalmopathy cases were set apart from stable hyperthyroidism by a 13 V-J model. Expanded thyroid clonotypes (above 0.001) were mostly also found in blood.

The study excluded patients with uncontrolled infection, other autoimmune disease, pregnancy or lactation. The source of the PBMCs was 10 ml of fresh peripheral blood. This clonotype was recorded a few times. Its antigen is unknown. CDR1 is LGHDT and CDR2 is YNNKEL in the germline V gene (reference sequence). Trimming left V 4 bases short and J 2 bases short, with 13 bases between. CDR3 length equals 15 residues. Authors of the study amplified TCR beta CDR3 regions from RNA transcripts. The HTBI primer set was used in a first-round RT-PCR of the TCR CDR3. Via MiXCR, TCRdb re-called the multiplex PCR reads, giving one row per CDR3 protein. The sample lists a few hundred thousand distinct CDR3 sequences, roughly an eighth seen once, with approximately 35% in the top ten.

The TCR comes from a woman aged 40 to 50 with Graves' ophthalmopathy. Sequencing used blood. The chain couples TRBV3-1 to TRBJ2-3; the D gene is possibly TRBD2 (6 bases). The CDR3 here is CASSPAGTHTDTQYF. In DNA, the CDR3 is TGTGCCAGCAGCCCTGCGGGGACCCACACAGATACGCAGTATTTT.